The 26 T cell receptor beta chains below were found in one sample sequenced in a study of early T cells in non-severe SARS-CoV-2 infection. One entry per CDR3 protein, called by TCRdb with MiXCR from the 5' RACE reads. The sample shows approximately 22,000 distinct CDR3 sequences, around 4.3% of them seen only once. The sequenced material came from whole blood. All receptors derive from an adult who was a healthcare worker with PCR-confirmed SARS-CoV-2 infection or an uninfected control (not recorded which).

The chain joins TRBV4-1 to TRBJ2-3; weak D call: TRBD1 (5 bases). Trimming stripped 4 bases from V and 6 bases from J, with 14 bases between. From germline, CDR1 is MGHRA and CDR2 YSYEKL. This CDR3 is 14 amino acids long. Written as DNA, the CDR3 is TGCGCCAGCAGCCCCAGGGTCTACGGGGATACGCAGTATTTT. Its translation is CASSPRVYGDTQYF.

This clonotype was observed at least ten times. This chain connects TRBV29-1 to TRBJ2-7; D is uncertain. Germline CDR1 SQVTM, CDR2 ANQGSEA. Trimming took off 1 base at V and 3 bases at J, with 7 bases between the two ends. The CDR3 extends over 12 amino acids. CDR3 in amino acids: CSVEADDYEQYF. CDR3 in DNA: TGCAGCGTTGAAGCCGATGACTACGAGCAGTACTTC.

This clonotype was recorded many times. V gene TRBV5-1 combines with J gene TRBJ2-1; D could derive from TRBD1 or TRBD2 (5 bases each). Between the trimmed V and J ends, which lost 0 bases and 2 bases, there was a span of 9 bases. From germline, CDR1 is SGHRS and CDR2 YFSETQ. The CDR3 covers 15 residues. CDR3 DNA: TGCGCCAGCAGCTTGGCCCAGGGAGCCTACAATGAGCAGTTCTTC. Its protein product is CASSLAQGAYNEQFF.

The chain is built from TRBV7-2 and TRBJ2-7; 8 nucleotides align to TRBD1. In germline, CDR1 is SGHTA, CDR2 FQGNSA. This CDR3 comprises 15 residues. V shed 2 bases and J 3 bases; nucleotides not matched to a gene: 6. The CDR3 region is CASSLLGQGLYEQYF. The CDR3 nucleotides are TGTGCCAGCAGCTTACTAGGACAGGGACTCTACGAGCAGTACTTC.

The chain recombines TRBV6-2 or TRBV6-3 with TRBJ2-7; D is ambiguous. V was cut by 5 bases and J by 4 bases, with 9 bases left in between. This CDR3 comprises 12 residues. Germline CDR1 reads MNHEY; CDR2 reads SVGEGT. This chain's CDR3 is CASSDPIYEQYF. In DNA, the CDR3 is TGTGCCAGCAGTGACCCCATTTACGAGCAGTACTTC.

Many counts were recorded for this clonotype. The CDR3: CASNDPTGGYNEQFF. DNA of the CDR3: TGTGCCAGCAATGACCCGACAGGTGGCTACAATGAGCAGTTCTTC. The V and J genes are TRBV28 and TRBJ2-1; TRBD1 might be the D (6 bases). Deletions cut 7 bases from V and 3 bases from J, with 16 bases between. The germline V gene has CDR1 MDHEN and CDR2 SYDVKM. The CDR3 length is 15 residues.

This rearrangement joins TRBV24-1 to TRBJ1-2; the D gene is possibly TRBD1 (6 bases). The V end lost 2 bases, the J end lost 4 bases, and 13 bases lay between the germline ends. The CDR3 runs 15 residues. Germline lookup yields CDR1 KGHDR and CDR2 SFDVKD. The CDR3 sequence is CATSDSRRTAYGYTF. In DNA form, the CDR3 reads TGTGCCACCAGTGATTCCCGAAGGACAGCCTATGGCTACACCTTC.

V is TRBV7-8 and J is TRBJ2-1; no firm D call. This CDR3 comprises 16 residues. Trimming pared 5 bases from V and 0 bases from J, leaving 14 bases between. Germline lookup yields CDR1 SGHVS and CDR2 FQNEAQ. The CDR3 DNA reads as TGTGCCAGCAGCCTATCAGCTTCGAGCTCCTACAATGAGCAGTTCTTC. Protein: CASSLSASSSYNEQFF.

This clonotype was counted at least ten times. The V call is TRBV13, the J call TRBJ2-5; D is perhaps TRBD2 (6 bases). CDR3 length: 17 amino acids. Germline V gene data show CDR1 as PRHDT and CDR2 as FYEKMQ (reference sequence). Trimming removed 5 bases from V and 0 bases from J, with 19 bases in between. CDR3 bases: TGTGCCAGCAGCCCGCGAGGCGGGACGGCGTACCAAGAGACCCAGTACTTC. This translates into CASSPRGGTAYQETQYF.

The V gene is TRBV14, the J gene TRBJ2-4; D remains ambiguous. The germline V and J ends were trimmed by 3 bases and 0 bases, with 6 bases remaining between them. Germline CDR1 is SGHDN and CDR2 is FVKESK. This CDR3 contains 14 residues. CDR3 DNA sequence: TGTGCCAGCAGCCAGGGCCTAGCCAAAAACATTCAGTACTTC. It is translated as CASSQGLAKNIQYF. Complete variable domain (other parts from reference TRBV14 and TRBJ2-4): EAGVTQFPSHSVIEKGQTVTLRCDPISGHDNLYWYRRVMGKEIKFLLHFVKESKQDESGMPNNRFLAERTGGTYSTLKVQPAELEDSGVYFCASSQGLAKNIQYFGAGTRLSVL.

This clonotype was detected only once. V usage is TRBV6-2 or TRBV6-3 and J usage is TRBJ2-1; D could derive from TRBD1 or TRBD2 (5 bases each). The CDR3 spans 12 residues. The germline gives CDR1 MNHEY, CDR2 SVGEGT. Trimming removed 4 bases at V and 11 bases at J, with 12 bases between. The chain's CDR3 is CASSWDQNKQFF. The CDR3 DNA follows: TGTGCCAGCAGTTGGGACCAGAATAAGCAGTTCTTC.

In its sample, this clonotype was seen many times. J is TRBJ2-5 and V is TRBV7-9, with 7 bases that match TRBD1. Germline V gene data show CDR1 as SEHNR and CDR2 as FQNEAQ (reference sequence). The length of the CDR3 is 16 residues. The trim removed 5 bases at V and 0 bases at J, leaving 9 bases unmatched. CDR3 nucleotides: TGTGCCAGCAGCCCTCCGGACAGGAAGAACCAAGAGACCCAGTACTTC. Translation gives CASSPPDRKNQETQYF.

This clonotype was counted ten times or more. V and J are TRBV21-1 and TRBJ1-4. TRBV21-1 is flagged as a pseudogene. CDR3 length: 13 residues. The CDR3 here is CASGHGDDEKLFF. CDR3 in DNA: TGTGCCAGCGGCCATGGCGATGATGAAAAACTGTTTTTT.

This clonotype was detected ten times or more. The genes are TRBV25-1 and TRBJ2-7, with 10 bases lining up with TRBD2. Germline V lookup: CDR1 MGHDK, CDR2 SYGVNS. The V gene end was trimmed by 6 bases and the J gene end by 4 bases; junction bases not matched to a gene: 6. The CDR3 sequence is 14 residues long. The CDR3 loop is CASRASGSVYEQYF. The CDR3, as DNA: TGTGCCAGCAGGGCTAGCGGGAGTGTTTACGAGCAGTACTTC.

The V and J genes are TRBV27 and TRBJ1-2, with D possibly being TRBD1 (5 bases). Trimming removed 5 bases at V and 6 bases at J, with 16 bases between. There are 14 residues in the CDR3. The V gene's germline CDR1 is MNHEY and CDR2 SMNVEV (reference sequence). The CDR3 is CASSGTSRGDGYTF. The DNA for the CDR3 is TGTGCCAGCAGTGGGACTTCCCGGGGCGATGGCTACACCTTC.

This clonotype was recorded many times. V is TRBV7-9 and J is TRBJ2-7; D uncertain. The CDR3 sequence is 14 residues long. Germline V gene data show CDR1 as SEHNR and CDR2 as FQNEAQ (reference sequence). Trimming took off 3 bases at V and 0 bases at J, with 9 bases between the two ends. CDR3 nucleotides: TGTGCCAGCAGCTTTGTCGTCAACTCCTACGAGCAGTACTTC. It is translated as CASSFVVNSYEQYF.

This clonotype was counted between two and nine times. V is TRBV7-2 and J is TRBJ2-3; D unclear. V gave up 3 bases and J gave up 11 bases, with 15 bases separating them. The CDR3 is 13 residues long. Germline V gene sequence: CDR1 SGHTA, CDR2 FQGNSA. The CDR3 region has the DNA TGTGCCAGCAGCTTGGAAACCACTGGTGGGCAGTATTTT. It codes for CASSLETTGGQYF.

This clonotype came up many times. This sequence joins TRBV7-2 and TRBJ2-1; D is perhaps TRBD1 (6 bases). V lost 5 bases to trimming and J lost 2 bases, with 13 bases between them. Germline-derived CDR1 and CDR2 are SGHTA and FQGNSA. This CDR3 is 15 amino acids long. The CDR3 reads CASSPRTDTYNEQFF. DNA of the CDR3: TGTGCCAGCAGCCCCAGGACAGATACCTACAATGAGCAGTTCTTC.

This clonotype was counted ten times or more. The chain is built from TRBV7-9 and TRBJ1-2; weak D call: TRBD1 (6 bases). The germline V and J ends were trimmed by 5 bases and 6 bases, with 13 bases remaining between them. The CDR3 has 13 amino acids. Germline V lookup: CDR1 SEHNR, CDR2 FQNEAQ (reference sequence). The CDR3 is CASSPLAGDGYTF. The CDR3 DNA is TGTGCCAGCAGCCCCCTTGCAGGGGATGGCTACACCTTC.

The genes are TRBV2 and TRBJ2-1; 8 nucleotides agree with TRBD1. Germline CDR1 SNHLY, CDR2 FYNNEI. V dropped 6 bases and J dropped 1; count of bases not matched to a gene: 5. The CDR3 has 15 amino acids. The CDR3 is CASSKDRGSYNEQFF. In nucleotides, the CDR3 is TGTGCCAGCAGCAAAGACAGGGGATCCTACAATGAGCAGTTCTTC.

V and J are TRBV27 and TRBJ1-6, with a weak D call TRBD1 (5 bases). Per the germline V gene, CDR1 is MNHEY and CDR2 is SMNVEV (reference sequence). V lost 5 bases to trimming and J lost 8 bases, with 16 bases between them. CDR3 size: 15 residues. The CDR3 DNA reads TGTGCCAGCAGTCTACGGAGGGGTTTCGATTCACCCCTCCACTTT. This translates into CASSLRRGFDSPLHF.

This clonotype has just a few counts. V and J are TRBV10-3 and TRBJ1-2; possible D gene TRBD1, 5 bases. Trimming took 3 bases from V and 2 from J, leaving 13 bases between them. The CDR3 is 15 amino acids. CDR1 and CDR2 (germline): ENHRY, SYGVKD. CDR3 nucleotide sequence: TGTGCCATCAGTGATGCAGGGATAAGCAACTATGGCTACACCTTC. It encodes CAISDAGISNYGYTF.

The genes are TRBV29-1 and TRBJ1-5, with 7 bases fitting TRBD1. The V and J ends lost 7 bases and 6 bases, in that order; junction bases with no gene match: 9. The CDR3 consists of 13 residues. From germline, CDR1 is SQVTM and CDR2 ANQGSEA. CDR3 residues: CSATQGTSQPQHF. Here the CDR3 DNA reads TGCAGCGCCACACAGGGGACCAGTCAGCCCCAGCATTTT.

This clonotype was recorded many times. The rearrangement links TRBV12-3 or TRBV12-4 to TRBJ2-1; TRBD2 matches at 7 bases. The trim removed 0 bases at V and 0 bases at J, leaving 5 bases unmatched. The CDR3 is 17 amino acids. CDR3 loop: CASSLALGGSSYNEQFF. The CDR3, as DNA: TGTGCCAGCAGTTTAGCTTTGGGCGGGAGCTCCTACAATGAGCAGTTCTTC.

This clonotype turned up a few times. The J gene is TRBJ2-7, the V gene TRBV9; D is possibly TRBD2 (6 bases). V was cut by 3 bases and J by 3 bases, with 13 bases left in between. Germline-derived CDR1 and CDR2 are SGDLS and YYNGEE. The CDR3 spans 14 residues. The CDR3 protein is CASSDGTGVYEQYF. In DNA, the CDR3 is TGTGCCAGCAGCGACGGGACGGGAGTCTACGAGCAGTACTTC. Drawing the rest from reference TRBV9 and TRBJ2-7, the complete variable domain is DSGVTQTPKHLITATGQRVTLRCSPRSGDLSVYWYQQSLDQGLQFLIQYYNGEERAKGNILERFSAQQFPDLHSELNLSSLELGDSALYFCASSDGTGVYEQYFGPGTRLTVT.

This clonotype was observed at least ten times. The V call is TRBV19, the J call TRBJ1-5; 8 positions match TRBD1. Trimming took 1 base from V and 0 from J; bases not matched to a gene: 2. Germline V gene lookup returns CDR1 LNHDA and CDR2 SQIVND (reference sequence). The CDR3 is made up of 16 amino acids. The DNA of the CDR3 is TGTGCCAGTAGTATAGGGACAGGGTCTAGCAATCAGCCCCAGCATTTT. Amino acid sequence: CASSIGTGSSNQPQHF. Full variable domain (outside the CDR3, taken from reference TRBV19 and TRBJ1-5): DGGITQSPKYLFRKEGQNVTLSCEQNLNHDAMYWYRQDPGQGLRLIYYSQIVNDFQKGDIAEGYSVSREKKESFPLTVTSAQKNPTAFYLCASSIGTGSSNQPQHFGDGTRLSIL.